Listed below are T cell receptor beta chains from one sample, sequenced in a study of human T cells and chemical hapten exposure. Via MiXCR, TCRdb re-called the RACE reads, giving one row per CDR3 protein. The table lists around 160,000 distinct CDR3 sequences, 14% of them singletons, with less than 2% in the top ten. The sample was whole blood, taken in connection with sensitization to the hapten diphenylcyclopropenone (DPC). These receptors were collected from a woman in her twenties or thirties with alopecia areata. Some clones in this sample may be carry-over from other donors' samples. CDR3s include the opening cysteine and the closing phenylalanine or tryptophan. D genes are given only for firm matches. Some rows have no size entry. The others give once, few or many, or a class for an expanded clone.

J gene: TRBJ2-2; clone size: many; D gene: NA; V gene: TRBV10-2; CDR3 protein: CASTDLPVAHTNTGELFF; CDR3 DNA: TGCGCCAGCACTGATCTCCCCGTGGCCCATACGAACACCGGGGAGCTGTTTTTT
J gene: TRBJ1-5; clone size: few; D gene: TRBD1; V gene: TRBV7-2; CDR3 protein: CASSLRTDRYQPQHF; CDR3 DNA: TGTGCCAGCAGCCTAAGGACGGACAGGTATCAGCCCCAGCATTTT
J gene: TRBJ2-7; clone size: NA; D gene: NA; V gene: TRBV28; CDR3 protein: CASLDPSIPYEQYF; CDR3 DNA: TGTGCCAGCCTGGACCCTAGCATCCCCTACGAGCAGTACTTC
J gene: TRBJ2-6; clone size: many; D gene: NA; V gene: TRBV29-1; CDR3 protein: CSVVGLSGANVLTF; CDR3 DNA: TGCAGCGTTGTGGGCCTCTCTGGGGCCAACGTCCTGACTTTC
J gene: TRBJ2-2; clone size: few; D gene: NA; V gene: TRBV5-1; CDR3 protein: CASSLRQSANTGELFF; CDR3 DNA: TGCGCCAGCAGCTTGCGCCAGTCAGCGAACACCGGGGAGCTGTTTTTT
J gene: TRBJ1-5; clone size: many; D gene: TRBD1; V gene: TRBV3-1; CDR3 protein: CASSQGDSGNQPQHF; CDR3 DNA: TGTGCCAGCAGCCAAGGGGACAGTGGCAATCAGCCCCAGCATTTT
J gene: TRBJ2-5; clone size: few; D gene: TRBD1; V gene: TRBV18; CDR3 protein: CASSPPRDRVETQYF; CDR3 DNA: TGTGCCAGCTCACCACCGCGGGACAGGGTAGAGACCCAGTACTTC
J gene: TRBJ2-1; clone size: NA; D gene: TRBD2; V gene: TRBV28; CDR3 protein: CASSRAGGPSEQFF; CDR3 DNA: TGTGCCAGCAGTCGGGCGGGGGGGCCTAGTGAGCAGTTCTTC
J gene: TRBJ1-4; clone size: NA; D gene: NA; V gene: TRBV19; CDR3 protein: CASSLRGPGDPNEKLFF; CDR3 DNA: TGTGCCAGTAGTCTTCGTGGACCAGGGGATCCTAATGAAAAACTGTTTTTT
J gene: TRBJ2-7; clone size: many; D gene: TRBD2; V gene: TRBV12-3/TRBV12-4; CDR3 protein: CASRLNSGSRNEQYF; CDR3 DNA: TGTGCCAGCAGACTTAATAGCGGGAGTAGGAACGAGCAGTACTTC
J gene: TRBJ1-4; clone size: many; D gene: NA; V gene: TRBV2; CDR3 protein: CASSSWVSEKLFF; CDR3 DNA: TGTGCCAGCAGTTCGTGGGTGAGCGAAAAACTGTTTTTT
J gene: TRBJ2-5; clone size: few; D gene: TRBD2; V gene: TRBV6-6; CDR3 protein: CASSYWGGETQYF; CDR3 DNA: TGTGCCAGCAGTTACTGGGGGGGAGAGACCCAGTACTTC
J gene: TRBJ2-7; clone size: NA; D gene: TRBD1; V gene: TRBV18; CDR3 protein: CASSPRPGTGATLGNEQYF; CDR3 DNA: TGTGCCAGCTCACCACGTCCCGGGACAGGGGCGACCCTCGGCAACGAGCAGTACTTC
J gene: TRBJ2-1; clone size: few; D gene: NA; V gene: TRBV5-4; CDR3 protein: CASSGQGYGYNEQFF; CDR3 DNA: TGTGCCAGCAGCGGGCAGGGGTACGGCTACAATGAGCAGTTCTTC
J gene: TRBJ1-5; clone size: NA; D gene: NA; V gene: TRBV19; CDR3 protein: CASSRFADSNQPQHF; CDR3 DNA: TGTGCCAGTAGTAGATTCGCAGATAGCAATCAGCCCCAGCATTTT
J gene: TRBJ1-2; clone size: NA; D gene: NA; V gene: TRBV2; CDR3 protein: CASSPDGYGYTF; CDR3 DNA: TGTGCCAGCAGTCCGGACGGCTATGGCTACACCTTC
J gene: TRBJ2-3; clone size: many; D gene: NA; V gene: TRBV12-3/TRBV12-4; CDR3 protein: CASTVAGTALEDTQYF; CDR3 DNA: TGTGCCAGCACCGTTGCGGGGACAGCCTTGGAAGATACGCAGTATTTT
J gene: TRBJ1-4; clone size: NA; D gene: NA; V gene: TRBV2; CDR3 protein: CASSGPGKEKLFF; CDR3 DNA: TGTGCCAGCAGTGGCCCGGGAAAGGAAAAACTGTTTTTT
J gene: TRBJ1-2; clone size: few; D gene: TRBD1; V gene: TRBV4-2; CDR3 protein: CATQPSPQDRDTF; CDR3 DNA: TGTGCCACCCAGCCAAGTCCACAGGACAGGGACACCTTC
J gene: TRBJ2-2; clone size: few; D gene: NA; V gene: TRBV7-6; CDR3 protein: CASSLRTGELFF; CDR3 DNA: TGTGCCAGCAGCTTAAGAACCGGGGAGCTGTTTTTT
J gene: TRBJ2-7; clone size: NA; D gene: TRBD1; V gene: TRBV10-3; CDR3 protein: CAISQGASYEQYF; CDR3 DNA: TGTGCCATCAGCCAGGGGGCCTCCTACGAGCAGTACTTC
J gene: TRBJ1-1; clone size: NA; D gene: TRBD1; V gene: TRBV29-1; CDR3 protein: CSVSGTGSLSTEAFF; CDR3 DNA: TGCAGCGTTTCCGGGACAGGGTCTTTATCCACTGAAGCTTTCTTT
J gene: TRBJ2-1; clone size: few; D gene: NA; V gene: TRBV5-1; CDR3 protein: CASSLGMTGNEQFF; CDR3 DNA: TGCGCCAGCAGCTTGGGCATGACTGGCAATGAGCAGTTCTTC
J gene: TRBJ2-1; clone size: NA; D gene: NA; V gene: TRBV12-3/TRBV12-4; CDR3 protein: CASSSGVGNEQFF; CDR3 DNA: TGTGCCAGCAGTTCCGGGGTTGGGAATGAGCAGTTCTTC
J gene: TRBJ2-7; clone size: NA; D gene: NA; V gene: TRBV4-3; CDR3 protein: CASSQEILSYEQYF; CDR3 DNA: TGCGCCAGCAGCCAAGAGATATTAAGCTACGAGCAGTACTTC
J gene: TRBJ2-1; clone size: NA; D gene: NA; V gene: TRBV3-1; CDR3 protein: CASSPVTPGVSYNEQFF; CDR3 DNA: TGTGCCAGCAGCCCAGTCACCCCGGGGGTCTCCTACAATGAGCAGTTCTTC
J gene: TRBJ2-7; clone size: once; D gene: NA; V gene: TRBV12-2; CDR3 protein: CASRPQGGDSSYEQYF; CDR3 DNA: TGTGCAAGTCGCCCCCAGGGAGGGGACAGCTCATACGAGCAGTACTTC
J gene: TRBJ1-2; clone size: NA; D gene: NA; V gene: TRBV28; CDR3 protein: CASRSTGIYGYTF; CDR3 DNA: TGTGCCAGCAGATCGACAGGAATTTATGGCTACACCTTC
J gene: TRBJ1-2; clone size: many; D gene: NA; V gene: TRBV29-1; CDR3 protein: CSVGQGYGYTF; CDR3 DNA: TGCAGCGTTGGGCAGGGGTATGGCTACACCTTC
J gene: TRBJ2-2; clone size: NA; D gene: TRBD1; V gene: TRBV7-8; CDR3 protein: CASSLVGQGSTGELFF; CDR3 DNA: TGTGCCAGCAGCTTAGTAGGACAGGGATCCACCGGGGAGCTGTTTTTT
J gene: TRBJ2-1; clone size: many; D gene: TRBD2; V gene: TRBV27; CDR3 protein: CASSLGTSGVSSYNEQFF; CDR3 DNA: TGTGCCAGCAGTCTCGGGACTAGCGGAGTTAGCTCCTACAATGAGCAGTTCTTC
J gene: TRBJ2-1; clone size: few; D gene: TRBD2; V gene: TRBV7-2; CDR3 protein: CASSRWTSGSNEQFF; CDR3 DNA: TGTGCCAGCAGTAGATGGACTAGCGGGAGCAATGAGCAGTTCTTC
J gene: TRBJ2-5; clone size: few; D gene: TRBD2; V gene: TRBV5-4; CDR3 protein: CASSLGLAGVQETQYF; CDR3 DNA: TGTGCCAGCAGCTTGGGGCTAGCGGGAGTCCAAGAGACCCAGTACTTC
J gene: TRBJ2-3; clone size: NA; D gene: NA; V gene: TRBV3-1; CDR3 protein: CASSQEVDLGVTQYF; CDR3 DNA: TGTGCCAGCAGCCAAGAAGTGGACTTAGGAGTTACGCAGTATTTT
J gene: TRBJ2-3; clone size: NA; D gene: NA; V gene: TRBV29-1; CDR3 protein: CSAQPGPDTQYF; CDR3 DNA: TGCAGCGCCCAACCAGGTCCAGATACGCAGTATTTT
J gene: TRBJ1-5; clone size: NA; D gene: NA; V gene: TRBV19; CDR3 protein: CASNGGSGQPQHF; CDR3 DNA: TGTGCCAGTAACGGAGGGTCGGGTCAGCCCCAGCATTTT